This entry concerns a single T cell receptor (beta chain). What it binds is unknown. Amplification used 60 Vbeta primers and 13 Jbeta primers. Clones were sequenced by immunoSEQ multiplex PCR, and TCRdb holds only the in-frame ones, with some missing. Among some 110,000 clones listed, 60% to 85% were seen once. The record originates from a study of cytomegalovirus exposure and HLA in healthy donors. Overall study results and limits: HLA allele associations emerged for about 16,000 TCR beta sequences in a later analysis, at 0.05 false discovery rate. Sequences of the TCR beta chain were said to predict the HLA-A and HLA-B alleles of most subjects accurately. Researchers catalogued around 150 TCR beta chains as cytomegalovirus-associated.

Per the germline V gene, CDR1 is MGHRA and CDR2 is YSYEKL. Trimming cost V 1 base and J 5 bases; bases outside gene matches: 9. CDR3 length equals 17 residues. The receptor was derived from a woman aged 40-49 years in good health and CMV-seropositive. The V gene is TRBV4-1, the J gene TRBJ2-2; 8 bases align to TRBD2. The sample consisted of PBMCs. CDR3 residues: CASSQAGRGVLTGELFF. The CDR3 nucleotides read TGCGCCAGCAGCCAAGCTGGGCGGGGGGTTTTAACCGGGGAGCTGTTTTTT.